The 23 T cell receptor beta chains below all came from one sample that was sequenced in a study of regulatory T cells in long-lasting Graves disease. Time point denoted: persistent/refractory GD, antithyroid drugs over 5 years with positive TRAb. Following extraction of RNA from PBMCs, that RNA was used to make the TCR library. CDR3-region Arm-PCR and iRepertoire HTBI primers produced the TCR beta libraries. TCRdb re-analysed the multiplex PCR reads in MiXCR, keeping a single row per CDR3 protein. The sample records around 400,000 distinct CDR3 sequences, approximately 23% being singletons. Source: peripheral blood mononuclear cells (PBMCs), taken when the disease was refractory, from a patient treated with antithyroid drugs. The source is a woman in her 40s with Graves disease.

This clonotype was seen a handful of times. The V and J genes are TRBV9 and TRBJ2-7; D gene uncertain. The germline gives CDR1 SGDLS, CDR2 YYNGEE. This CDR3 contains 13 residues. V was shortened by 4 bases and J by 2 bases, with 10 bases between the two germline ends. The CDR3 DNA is TGTGCCAGCAGCCGTTCGAGTCCCTACGAGCAGTACTTC. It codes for CASSRSSPYEQYF.

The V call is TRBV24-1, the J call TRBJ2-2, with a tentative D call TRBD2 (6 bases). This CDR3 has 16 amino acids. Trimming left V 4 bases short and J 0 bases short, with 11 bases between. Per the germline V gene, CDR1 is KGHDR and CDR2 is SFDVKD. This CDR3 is CATSDPGGTNTGELFF. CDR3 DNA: TGTGCCACCAGTGACCCTGGGGGGACGAACACCGGGGAGCTGTTTTTT.

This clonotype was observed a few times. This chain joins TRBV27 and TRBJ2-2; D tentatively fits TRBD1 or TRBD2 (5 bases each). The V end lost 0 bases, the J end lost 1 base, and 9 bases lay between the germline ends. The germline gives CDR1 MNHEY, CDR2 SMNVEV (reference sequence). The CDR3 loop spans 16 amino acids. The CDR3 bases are TGTGCCAGCAGTTTATCCCGGGGCGGGAACACCGGGGAGCTGTTTTTT. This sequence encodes CASSLSRGGNTGELFF.

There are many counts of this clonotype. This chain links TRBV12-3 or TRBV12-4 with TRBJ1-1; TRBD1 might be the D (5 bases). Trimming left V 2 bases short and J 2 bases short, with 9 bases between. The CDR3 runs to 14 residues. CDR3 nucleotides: TGTGCCAGCAGTTTACACAGGACCAACACTGAAGCTTTCTTT. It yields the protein CASSLHRTNTEAFF.

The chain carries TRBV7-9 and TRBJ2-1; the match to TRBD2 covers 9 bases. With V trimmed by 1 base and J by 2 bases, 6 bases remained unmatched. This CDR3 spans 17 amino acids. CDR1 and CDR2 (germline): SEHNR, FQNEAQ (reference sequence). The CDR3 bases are TGTGCCAGCAGCTTAGTTGGAGCGGGAGGCCCCTACAATGAGCAGTTCTTC. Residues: CASSLVGAGGPYNEQFF.

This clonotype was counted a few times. The chain's CDR3 is CASSLAQDRGYGYTF. CDR3 nucleotides: TGCGCCAGCAGCTTGGCCCAGGACAGGGGCTATGGCTACACCTTC. V gene TRBV5-1 combines with J gene TRBJ1-2, with TRBD1 matching 9 bases. Trimming at V came to 0 bases and at J to 4 bases, leaving 4 bases not matched to a gene. The CDR3 is made up of 15 amino acids. Germline assignment: CDR1 SGHRS and CDR2 YFSETQ.

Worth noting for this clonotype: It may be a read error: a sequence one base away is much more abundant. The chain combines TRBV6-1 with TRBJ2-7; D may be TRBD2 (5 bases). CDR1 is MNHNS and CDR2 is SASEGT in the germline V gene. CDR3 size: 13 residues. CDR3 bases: TGTGCCCGCAGTGAATGGACTCGCTACGAGCAGTACTTC. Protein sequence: CARSEWTRYEQYF.

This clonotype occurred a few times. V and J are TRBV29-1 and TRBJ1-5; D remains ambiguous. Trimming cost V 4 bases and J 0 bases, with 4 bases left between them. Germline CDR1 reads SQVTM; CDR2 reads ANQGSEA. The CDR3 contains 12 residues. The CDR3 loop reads CSVGDSNQPQHF. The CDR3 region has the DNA TGCAGCGTTGGGGATAGCAATCAGCCCCAGCATTTT.

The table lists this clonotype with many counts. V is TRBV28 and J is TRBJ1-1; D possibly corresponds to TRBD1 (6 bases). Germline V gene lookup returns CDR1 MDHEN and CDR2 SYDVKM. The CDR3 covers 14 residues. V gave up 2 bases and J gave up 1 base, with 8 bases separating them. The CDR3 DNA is TGTGCCAGCAGTTTAAAGGGGGGGAACACTGAAGCTTTCTTT. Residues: CASSLKGGNTEAFF.

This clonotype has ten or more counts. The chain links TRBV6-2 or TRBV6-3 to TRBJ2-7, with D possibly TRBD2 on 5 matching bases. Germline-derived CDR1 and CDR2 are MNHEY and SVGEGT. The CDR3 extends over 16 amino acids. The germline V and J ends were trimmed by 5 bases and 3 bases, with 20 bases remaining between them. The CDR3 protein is CASSISAAGVHYEQYF. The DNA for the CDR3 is TGTGCCAGCAGTATCTCCGCGGCCGGGGTCCACTACGAGCAGTACTTC.

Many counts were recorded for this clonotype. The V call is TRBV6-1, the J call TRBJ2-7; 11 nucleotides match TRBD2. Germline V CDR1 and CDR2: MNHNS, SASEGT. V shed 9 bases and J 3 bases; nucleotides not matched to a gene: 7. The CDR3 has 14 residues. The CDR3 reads CASILAGGLYEQYF. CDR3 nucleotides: TGTGCCAGTATCCTAGCGGGAGGCCTCTACGAGCAGTACTTC.

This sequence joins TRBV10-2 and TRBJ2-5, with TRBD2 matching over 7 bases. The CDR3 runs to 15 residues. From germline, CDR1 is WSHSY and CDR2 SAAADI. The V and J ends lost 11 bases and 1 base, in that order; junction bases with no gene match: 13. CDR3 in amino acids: CAAATGLAVQETQYF. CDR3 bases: TGCGCCGCAGCCACGGGGCTAGCGGTCCAAGAGACCCAGTACTTC.

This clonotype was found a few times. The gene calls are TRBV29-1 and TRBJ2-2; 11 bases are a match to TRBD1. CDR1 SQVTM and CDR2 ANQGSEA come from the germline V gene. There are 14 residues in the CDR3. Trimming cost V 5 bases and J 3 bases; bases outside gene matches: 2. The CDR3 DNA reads TGCAGCGTTCAGGGACAGGGGGACACCGGGGAGCTGTTTTTT. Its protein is CSVQGQGDTGELFF.

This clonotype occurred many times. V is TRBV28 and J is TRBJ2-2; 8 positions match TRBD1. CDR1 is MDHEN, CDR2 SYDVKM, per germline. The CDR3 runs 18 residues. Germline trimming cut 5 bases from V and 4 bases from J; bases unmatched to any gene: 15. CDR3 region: CASSVSGQGASGTGELFF. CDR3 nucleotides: TGTGCCAGCAGTGTTTCCGGTCAGGGGGCGTCGGGCACCGGGGAGCTGTTTTTT.

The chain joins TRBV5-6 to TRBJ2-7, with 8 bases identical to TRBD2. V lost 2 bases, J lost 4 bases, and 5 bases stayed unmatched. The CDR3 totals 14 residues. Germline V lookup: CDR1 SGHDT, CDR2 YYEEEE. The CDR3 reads CASSFGAGAYEQYF. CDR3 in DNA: TGTGCCAGCAGCTTTGGAGCGGGAGCATACGAGCAGTACTTC. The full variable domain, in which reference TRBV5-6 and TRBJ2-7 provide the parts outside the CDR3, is DAGVTQSPTHLIKTRGQQVTLRCSPKSGHDTVSWYQQALGQGPQFIFQYYEEEERQRGNFPDRFSGHQFPNYSSELNVNALLLGDSALYLCASSFGAGAYEQYFGPGTRLTVT.

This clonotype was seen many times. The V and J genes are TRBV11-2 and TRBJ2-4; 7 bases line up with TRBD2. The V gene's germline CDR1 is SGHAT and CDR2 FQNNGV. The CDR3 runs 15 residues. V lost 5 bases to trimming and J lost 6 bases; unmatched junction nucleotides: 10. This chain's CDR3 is CASSLTYERGNIQYF. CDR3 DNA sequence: TGTGCCAGCAGCCTAACCTACGAGCGGGGAAACATTCAGTACTTC. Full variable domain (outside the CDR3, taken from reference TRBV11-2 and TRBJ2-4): EAGVAQSPRYKIIEKRQSVAFWCNPISGHATLYWYQQILGQGPKLLIQFQNNGVVDDSQLPKDRFSAERLKGVDSTLKIQPAKLEDSAVYLCASSLTYERGNIQYFGAGTRLSVL.

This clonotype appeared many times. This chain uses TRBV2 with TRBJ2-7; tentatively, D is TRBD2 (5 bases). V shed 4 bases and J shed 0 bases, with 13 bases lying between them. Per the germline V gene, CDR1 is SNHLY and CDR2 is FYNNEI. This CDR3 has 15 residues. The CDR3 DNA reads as TGTGCCAGCAGTGTCGCCGGGGTACTCTCCTACGAGCAGTACTTC. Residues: CASSVAGVLSYEQYF.

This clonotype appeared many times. The CDR3: CASAKRPYEQYF. The CDR3 nucleotides read TGTGCCAGCGCCAAGCGGCCGTACGAGCAGTACTTC. This sequence joins TRBV2 and TRBJ2-7; D perhaps matches TRBD2 (5 bases). The CDR3 runs 12 residues. Trimming removed 8 bases at V and 4 bases at J, with 12 bases between. Germline CDR1 is SNHLY and CDR2 is FYNNEI.

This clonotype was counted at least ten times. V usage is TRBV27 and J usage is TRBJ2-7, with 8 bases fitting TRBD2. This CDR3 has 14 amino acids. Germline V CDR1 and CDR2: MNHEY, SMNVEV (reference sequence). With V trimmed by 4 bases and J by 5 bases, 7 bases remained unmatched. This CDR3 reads CASSYAGGWNEQYF. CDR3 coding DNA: TGTGCCAGCAGTTATGCGGGAGGTTGGAACGAGCAGTACTTC.

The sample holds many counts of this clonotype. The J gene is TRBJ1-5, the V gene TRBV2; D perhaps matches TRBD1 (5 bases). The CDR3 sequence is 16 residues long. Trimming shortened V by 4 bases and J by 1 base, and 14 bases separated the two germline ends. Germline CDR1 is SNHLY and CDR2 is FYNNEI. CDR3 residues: CASSGRGELSNQPQHF. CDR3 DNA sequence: TGTGCCAGCAGTGGCCGGGGGGAGTTGAGCAATCAGCCCCAGCATTTT. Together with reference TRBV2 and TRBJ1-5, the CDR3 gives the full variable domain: EPEVTQTPSHQVTQMGQEVILRCVPISNHLYFYWYRQILGQKVEFLVSFYNNEISEKSEIFDDQFSVERPDGSNFTLKIRSTKLEDSAMYFCASSGRGELSNQPQHFGDGTRLSIL.

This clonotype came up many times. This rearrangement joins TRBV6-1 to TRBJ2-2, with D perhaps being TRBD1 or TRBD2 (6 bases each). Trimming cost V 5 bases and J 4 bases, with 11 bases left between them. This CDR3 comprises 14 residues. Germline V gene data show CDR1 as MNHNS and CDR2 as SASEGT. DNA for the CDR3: TGTGCCAGCAGTAGGGGGGATCCCACCGGGGAGCTGTTTTTT. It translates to CASSRGDPTGELFF.

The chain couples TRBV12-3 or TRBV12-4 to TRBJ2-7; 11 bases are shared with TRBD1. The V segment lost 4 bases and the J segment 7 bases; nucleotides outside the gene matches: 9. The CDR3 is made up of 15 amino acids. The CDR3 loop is CASSSSGTGGWEQYF. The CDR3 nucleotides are TGTGCCAGCAGTTCATCCGGGACAGGGGGTTGGGAGCAGTACTTC.

CDR3 bases: TGTGCCAGCAGCTCCCCACTAGCGGGAGGATCTCAAGAGACCCAGTACTTC. This encodes CASSSPLAGGSQETQYF. The rearrangement links TRBV11-2 to TRBJ2-5, with 12 nucleotides matching TRBD2. The J segment lost 2 bases and the V segment lost 4 bases, leaving 8 bases of the junction unmatched. CDR3 length equals 17 residues. Looked up from germline, CDR1 is SGHAT and CDR2 is FQNNGV.